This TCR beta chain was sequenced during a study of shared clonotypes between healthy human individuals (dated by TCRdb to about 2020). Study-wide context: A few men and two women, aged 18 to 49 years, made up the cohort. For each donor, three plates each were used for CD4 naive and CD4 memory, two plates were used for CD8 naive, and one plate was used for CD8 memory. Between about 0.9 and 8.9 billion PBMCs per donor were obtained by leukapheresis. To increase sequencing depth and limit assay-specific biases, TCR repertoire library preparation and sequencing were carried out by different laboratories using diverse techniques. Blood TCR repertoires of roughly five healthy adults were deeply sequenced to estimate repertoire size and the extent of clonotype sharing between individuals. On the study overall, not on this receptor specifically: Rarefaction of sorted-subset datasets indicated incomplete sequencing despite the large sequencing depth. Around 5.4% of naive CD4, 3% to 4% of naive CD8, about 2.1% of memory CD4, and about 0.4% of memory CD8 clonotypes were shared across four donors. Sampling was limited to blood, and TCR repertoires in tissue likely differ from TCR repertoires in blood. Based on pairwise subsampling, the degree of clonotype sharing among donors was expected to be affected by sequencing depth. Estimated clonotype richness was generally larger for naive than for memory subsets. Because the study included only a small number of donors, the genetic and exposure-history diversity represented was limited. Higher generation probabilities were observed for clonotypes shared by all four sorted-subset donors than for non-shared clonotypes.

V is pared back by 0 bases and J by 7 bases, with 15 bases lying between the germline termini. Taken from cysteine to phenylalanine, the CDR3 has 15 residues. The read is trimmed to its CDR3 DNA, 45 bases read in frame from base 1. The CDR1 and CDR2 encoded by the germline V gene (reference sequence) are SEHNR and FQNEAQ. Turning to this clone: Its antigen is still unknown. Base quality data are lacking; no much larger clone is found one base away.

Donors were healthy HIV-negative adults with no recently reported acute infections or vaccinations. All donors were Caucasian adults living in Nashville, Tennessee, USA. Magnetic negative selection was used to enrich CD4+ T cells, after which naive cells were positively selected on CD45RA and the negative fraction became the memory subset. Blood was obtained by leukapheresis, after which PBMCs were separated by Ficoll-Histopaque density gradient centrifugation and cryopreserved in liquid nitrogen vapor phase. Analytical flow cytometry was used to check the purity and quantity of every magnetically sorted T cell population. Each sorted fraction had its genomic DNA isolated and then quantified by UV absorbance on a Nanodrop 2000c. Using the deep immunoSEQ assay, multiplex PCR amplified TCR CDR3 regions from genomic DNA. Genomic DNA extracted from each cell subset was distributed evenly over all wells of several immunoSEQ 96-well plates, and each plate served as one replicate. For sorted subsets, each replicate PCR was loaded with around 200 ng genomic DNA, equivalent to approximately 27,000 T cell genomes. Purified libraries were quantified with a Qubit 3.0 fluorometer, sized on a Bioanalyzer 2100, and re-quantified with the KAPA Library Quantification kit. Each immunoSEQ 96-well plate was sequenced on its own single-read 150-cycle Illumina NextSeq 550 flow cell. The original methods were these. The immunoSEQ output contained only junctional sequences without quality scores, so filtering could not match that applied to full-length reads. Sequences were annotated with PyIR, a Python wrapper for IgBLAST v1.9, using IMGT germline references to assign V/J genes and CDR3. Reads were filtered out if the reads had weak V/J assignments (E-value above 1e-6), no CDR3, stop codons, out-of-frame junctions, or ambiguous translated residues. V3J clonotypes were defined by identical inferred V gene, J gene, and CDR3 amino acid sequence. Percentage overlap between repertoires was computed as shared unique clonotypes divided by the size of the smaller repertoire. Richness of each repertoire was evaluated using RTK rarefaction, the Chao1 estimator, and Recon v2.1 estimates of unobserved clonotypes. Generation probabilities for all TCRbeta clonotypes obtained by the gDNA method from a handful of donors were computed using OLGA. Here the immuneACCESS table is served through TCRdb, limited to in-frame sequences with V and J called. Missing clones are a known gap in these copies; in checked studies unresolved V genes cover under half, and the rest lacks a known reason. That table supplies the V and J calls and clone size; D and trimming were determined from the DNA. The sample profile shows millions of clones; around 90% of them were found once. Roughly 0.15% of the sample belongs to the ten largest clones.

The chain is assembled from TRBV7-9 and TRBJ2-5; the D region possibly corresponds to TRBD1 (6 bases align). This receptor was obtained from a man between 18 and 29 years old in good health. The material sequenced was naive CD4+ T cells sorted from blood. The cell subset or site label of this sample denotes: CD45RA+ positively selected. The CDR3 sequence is CASSLAYREKVTQYF. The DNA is TGTGCCAGCAGCTTAGCTTACAGGGAAAAGGTGACCCAGTACTTC.